This entry is about one T cell receptor (beta chain). Germline V gene data show CDR1 as SGHNT and CDR2 as YYREEE (reference sequence). V was pared by 0 bases and J by 4 bases, with 5 bases of the junction left unmatched. The CDR3 is 16 residues long. During the 2 weeks before they entered the study, exposed participants had met someone with a PCR-confirmed or clinician-diagnosed COVID-19 case. The table came from immunoSEQ multiplex PCR; TCRdb's copy has only in-frame clones and leaves some out. The sample shows 270,000 or so clones, roughly 81% of them seen only once. This sample stems from a study of blood T cell repertoires in COVID-19. Study at large: Spain, Italy and the United States supplied samples that represented acute and convalescent COVID-19. The analysed material was cDNA or gDNA that came from T cells, B-cell-depleted T cells, or PBMCs.

V usage is TRBV5-4 and J usage is TRBJ2-2; 8 nucleotides align to TRBD2. Sequencing was performed on PBMCs or T cells enriched from blood (not recorded which). The sequence was obtained from a woman aged 50 to 60 who had been exposed to COVID-19. The CDR3 DNA sequence: TGTGCCAGCAGCTTGGCGGGGGGGCAGTTCACCGGGGAGCTGTTTTTT. This encodes CASSLAGGQFTGELFF.